This record concerns one T cell receptor (beta chain) sequence. No antigen is known for it. TCRdb keeps only in-frame clones here, not all; method: immunoSEQ multiplex PCR. Among some 26,000 clones, 85% to 90% were seen once, and the ten largest hold roughly 2.9%. The sample comes from a study of T cells in localized non-small cell lung cancer. Study-level points and caveats: The study detected a median 57 of the top 100 tumor clones in adjacent lung. Uninvolved adjacent lung had the highest recorded T cell clonality, with tumor below it. Sequencing covered just one tumor region, so heterogeneity cannot be ruled out. There was an association of higher blood T cell density with longer overall survival.

Deletions cut 2 bases from V and 4 bases from J, with 5 bases between. The CDR3 is 12 residues long. Germline V gives CDR1 SGHDT, CDR2 YYEEEE. The sequencing used peripheral blood, collected before any cancer treatment. This chain links TRBV5-6 with TRBJ2-3; the D is unclear. The TCR was taken from a woman aged 18-55 years with stage I lung adenocarcinoma. DNA of the CDR3: TGTGCCAGCAGCTTCTTCTCAGATACGCAGTATTTT. Protein: CASSFFSDTQYF.